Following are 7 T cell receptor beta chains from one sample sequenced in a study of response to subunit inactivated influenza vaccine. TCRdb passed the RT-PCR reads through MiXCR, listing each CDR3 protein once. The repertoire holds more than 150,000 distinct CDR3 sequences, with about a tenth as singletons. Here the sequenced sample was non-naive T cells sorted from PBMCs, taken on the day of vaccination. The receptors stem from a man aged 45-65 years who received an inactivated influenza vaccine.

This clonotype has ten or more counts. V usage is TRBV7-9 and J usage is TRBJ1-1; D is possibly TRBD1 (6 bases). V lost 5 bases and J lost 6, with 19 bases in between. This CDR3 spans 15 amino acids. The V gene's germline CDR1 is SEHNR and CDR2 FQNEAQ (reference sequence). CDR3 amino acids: CASSLRGGGDPEAFF. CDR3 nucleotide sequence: TGTGCCAGCAGCCTCCGAGGAGGGGGGGACCCTGAAGCTTTCTTT.

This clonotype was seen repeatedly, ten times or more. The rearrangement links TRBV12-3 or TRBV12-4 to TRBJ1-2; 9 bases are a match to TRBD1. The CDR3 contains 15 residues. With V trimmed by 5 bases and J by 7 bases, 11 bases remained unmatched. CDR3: CASSLWDREGGGYTF. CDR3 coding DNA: TGTGCCAGCAGTCTGTGGGACAGGGAAGGGGGTGGCTACACCTTC.

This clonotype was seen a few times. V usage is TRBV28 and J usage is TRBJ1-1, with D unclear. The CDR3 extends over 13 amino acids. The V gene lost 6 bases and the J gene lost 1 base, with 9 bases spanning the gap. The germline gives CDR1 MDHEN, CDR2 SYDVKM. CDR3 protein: CASRSLENTEAFF. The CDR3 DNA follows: TGTGCCAGCAGGTCACTAGAGAACACTGAAGCTTTCTTT. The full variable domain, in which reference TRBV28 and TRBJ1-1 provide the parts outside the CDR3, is DVKVTQSSRYLVKRTGEKVFLECVQDMDHENMFWYRQDPGLGLRLIYFSYDVKMKEKGDIPEGYSVSREKKERFSLILESASTNQTSMYLCASRSLENTEAFFGQGTRLTVV.

The CDR3 DNA follows: TGCGCCAGCAGCTCGACTAGCGGGATAGATACGCAGTATTTT. It translates to CASSSTSGIDTQYF. The chain combines TRBV5-1 with TRBJ2-3, with 11 bases fitting TRBD2. CDR1 is SGHRS, CDR2 YFSETQ, per germline. The trim removed 3 bases at V and 5 bases at J, leaving 2 bases unmatched. The length of the CDR3 is 14 residues. The full variable domain, rest sourced from reference TRBV5-1 and TRBJ2-3, is KAGVTQTPRYLIKTRGQQVTLSCSPISGHRSVSWYQQTPGQGLQFLFEYFSETQRNKGNFPGRFSGRQFSNSRSEMNVSTLELGDSALYLCASSSTSGIDTQYFGPGTRLTVL.

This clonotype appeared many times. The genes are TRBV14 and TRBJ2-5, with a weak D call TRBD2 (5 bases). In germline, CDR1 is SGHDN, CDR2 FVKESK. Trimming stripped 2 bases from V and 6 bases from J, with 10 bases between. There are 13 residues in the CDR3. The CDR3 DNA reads TGTGCCAGCAGCCAAAAGGGAGTAAAGACCCAGTACTTC. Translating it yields CASSQKGVKTQYF.

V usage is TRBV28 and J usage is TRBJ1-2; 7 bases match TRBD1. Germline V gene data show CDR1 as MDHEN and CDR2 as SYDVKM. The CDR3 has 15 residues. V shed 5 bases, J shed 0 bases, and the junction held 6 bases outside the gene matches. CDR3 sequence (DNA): TGTGCCAGCAGTCAGGGGGGCAACTCTAACTATGGCTACACCTTC. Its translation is CASSQGGNSNYGYTF.

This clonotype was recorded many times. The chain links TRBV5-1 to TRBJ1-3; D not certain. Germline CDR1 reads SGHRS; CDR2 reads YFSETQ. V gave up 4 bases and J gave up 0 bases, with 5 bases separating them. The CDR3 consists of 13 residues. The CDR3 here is CASSQNSGNTIYF. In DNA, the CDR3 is TGCGCCAGCAGCCAGAACTCTGGAAACACCATATATTTT.